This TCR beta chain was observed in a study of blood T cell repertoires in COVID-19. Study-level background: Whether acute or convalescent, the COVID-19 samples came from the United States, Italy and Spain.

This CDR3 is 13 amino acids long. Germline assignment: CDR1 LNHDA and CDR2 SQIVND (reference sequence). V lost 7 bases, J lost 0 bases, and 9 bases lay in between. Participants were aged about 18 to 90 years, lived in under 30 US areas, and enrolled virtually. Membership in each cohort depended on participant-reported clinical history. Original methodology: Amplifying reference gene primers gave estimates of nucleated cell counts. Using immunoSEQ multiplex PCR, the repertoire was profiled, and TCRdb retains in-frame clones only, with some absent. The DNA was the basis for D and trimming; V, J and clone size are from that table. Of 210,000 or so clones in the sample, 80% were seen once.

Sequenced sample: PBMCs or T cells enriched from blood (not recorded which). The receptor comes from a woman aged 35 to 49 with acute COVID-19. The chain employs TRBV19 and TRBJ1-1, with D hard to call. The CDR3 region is CASTNAVNTEAFF. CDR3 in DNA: TGTGCCAGTACCAACGCAGTGAACACTGAAGCTTTCTTT.